This TCR beta chain came from a study of blood T cell repertoires in COVID-19. Overall study: Sources were T cells, B-cell-depleted T cells, or PBMCs; the material itself was cDNA or gDNA.

V lost 0 bases and J 3 bases, leaving 6 bases between the germline ends. The germline CDR1 and CDR2 sequences are SGHDT and YYEEEE. The CDR3 is 13 residues long. Per the authors' pipeline: Amplifying reference gene primers gave estimates of nucleated cell counts. Sequencing used immunoSEQ multiplex PCR; TCRdb keeps in-frame clones, though not all of them. D and trimming come from the DNA, and the V and J calls and clone size come from that table. The sample has around 140,000 clones, 65% to 85% seen once. The sample consisted of peripheral blood. This clonotype originated in a man aged 25-40 years with COVID-19, enrolled during active disease. The rearrangement joins TRBV5-6 to TRBJ1-2; D is uncertain. For the CDR3, the DNA is TGTGCCAGCAGCTTGGTGCAGGACTATGGCTACACCTTC. It encodes CASSLVQDYGYTF.